This T cell receptor (beta chain) was profiled in a study of cytomegalovirus exposure and HLA in healthy donors (dated by TCRdb to the late 2010s). As for the study more broadly: An earlier analysis of 550 to 700 of the donors reported more than 250 Gb of sequence data and some 120 million unique TCR beta sequences from about 200 million T cells. In the later analysis, no new phenotypic data were used to find candidate immune exposures; instead, reliance was placed on TCR beta sequences and their occurrence across donors. Four to six DR-DQ haplotypes were handled as single units for association and clustering, since linkage in the cohort was strong. Using immunosequencing, the study profiled T cell repertoires from roughly 650 subjects and related those repertoires to cytomegalovirus serostatus. On average, around 200,000 unique TCR beta nucleotide sequences were sequenced per donor among about 400 genotyped donors of the cohort, with 15% to 20% of those sequences being non-productive. A later analysis re-analyzed previously published TCR beta repertoires from approximately 700 donors and added high-resolution HLA genotyping to study TCR occurrence patterns. To predict cytomegalovirus infection status, the study combined high-throughput TCR immunosequencing, statistical association of individual TCRs with disease status, and machine learning. About 300 gigabases of sequencing data and roughly 90 million unique TCR sequences were included in an early release covering 500 to 750 HLA-typed donors. All discovery cohort repertoires had been generated on a single sequencing platform. The number of donors typed differed by locus, with about 629-630 for A, B, C, DRB1 and DQB1, around 500 for DQA1, about 610 for DPA1, and some 450 for DPB1. Donor age, sex, ethnicity and CMV serostatus were compiled alongside the repertoire data. The genetic ancestry cluster associated with self-reported Caucasian donors included about four fifths of the roughly 360 genotyped donors. An earlier analysis of about 620 of the donors applied high-throughput TCR beta sequencing to assess whether each TCR beta V gene segment acted as functional or pseudogenic. HLA typing covered class I and class II loci at four-digit resolution. A later genetic analysis took genome-wide SNP genotypes for about three fifths of the 666 donors and used that subset as a discovery cohort. The study was designed to test whether signatures of past pathogen exposure could be identified by cataloging public T cell receptors. In addition to the first cohort of 666 subjects, a separate validation cohort of 120 different subjects was used.

The protocol used for the library was the immunoSEQ multiplex PCR assay. For the multiplex PCR, a mixture combining 60 forward primers for TCR Vbeta segments and 13 reverse primers for TCR Jbeta segments was used. The CDR3 region of rearranged TCR beta genes was amplified from genomic DNA with a multiplex PCR assay. The Illumina HiSeq System was used to sequence the amplified TCR beta libraries as 87-base-pair reads. Turning to the authors' computational methods: A later analysis tallied approximately 87 million unique TCR beta chains across the approximately 670 repertoires, and around 10 million of those chains were shared by two or more donors. To remove PCR and sequencing errors, raw reads were error-corrected and collapsed into unique sequences using a nearest-neighbor algorithm that merged closely related sequences. Alignment of CDR3 sequences to IMGT reference sequences was used to assign V, D and J gene segments. For a sequence to be retained, a match of at least six nucleotides was required to both a V gene segment and a J gene segment. Rearrangements were classified as productive when the CDR3 lacked stop codons and remained in frame with V and J, and all other rearrangements were classified as non-productive. CDR3 was defined according to IMGT convention as the region running from the second conserved V-encoded cysteine to the conserved J-encoded phenylalanine. Sequences without an unambiguous match to a single V gene segment were excluded from the earlier analysis of about 630 of the donors. An earlier analysis of 587 of the donors classified V segments as functional when productive rearrangements were above 56.7% and as segregating when the standard deviation between donors was above 5%. A statistical classification framework was built to diagnose cytomegalovirus status from the catalog of TCR beta chain sequences. A later analysis assigned V and J genes by comparing TCR nucleotide sequences with IMGT/GENE-DB human TR gene sequences. In a later analysis, CDR3 sequences and most-parsimonious VDJ recombination scenarios were assigned using the TCRdist pipeline. In a later analysis, each TCR beta chain was defined by its CDR3 amino acid sequence together with its V-gene family, and reads lacking a unique V-gene family were excluded. To address suspected cross-contamination and a sequencing artifact, a later analysis removed 450 to 700 highly shared, low-generation-probability nucleotide sequences. A later analysis calculated a clonal expansion index for each public chain from normalized within-repertoire ranks of inferred template counts. Generation probabilities in a later analysis came from a VDJ recombination model fitted to out-of-frame rearrangements, and those results were checked against IGoR. A later analysis scored TCR-TCR, TCR-HLA and TCR-CMV co-occurrence with hypergeometric tests, applying a repertoire-size bias correction to TCR pairs. A later analysis estimated false discovery rates by permuting HLA or CMV assignments 20 times. In a later analysis, co-occurring TCRs were grouped using DBSCAN, with TCRdist sequence similarity added in when clustering inside HLA-allele-positive subsets. Repertoires with fewer than 30,000 or more than 120,000 public chains were left out of co-occurrence clustering, as were about 5 repertoires with anomalous nucleotide sharing. Here the immuneACCESS table is served through TCRdb, limited to in-frame sequences with V and J called. Missing clones are a known gap in these copies; in checked studies unresolved V genes cover under half, and the rest lacks a known reason. V and J calls and clone size are copied from that table; D and trimming were computed from the DNA. The sample has roughly 240,000 clones on record, roughly 87% of them singletons. The top ten clones comprise 5% to 6.5% of the sample.

The cysteine opens and the phenylalanine closes a CDR3 of 11 amino acids. The retained sequence is limited to the CDR3, 33 bases, with the frame set at the first base. The CDR1 and CDR2 encoded by the germline V gene (reference sequence) are DFQATT and SNEGSKA. Trimming costs V 6 bases and J 5 bases, and their ends lie 10 bases apart. Turning to this clone: The antigen it binds to is not known. The record has no base qualities; no much larger clone is one base away.

The paper as a whole reports these results and caveats: According to a later analysis, most CMV-associated TCR beta chains appeared to be HLA-restricted, and the HLA associations seemed to be driven largely by CMV exposure. The study gave a list of over 150 TCR beta chains associated with cytomegalovirus. Linkage disequilibrium might explain the correlated functional status among segregating V segments, but an unknown experimental factor could not be excluded. Strong co-occurrence of HLA alleles, especially DR and DQ, made assigning TCR associations to individual alleles difficult. In this cohort, only TCR beta chains were sequenced, and detectable features were limited by the absence of alpha or paired-chain data. V-gene and J-gene trimming of TCR beta chains was associated with a missense DCLRE1C variant in a later genetic analysis, and the association was replicated in an independent cohort. The classifier was reported to diagnose cytomegalovirus status with high specificity and sensitivity in both the original cohort and the validation cohort. A further reported finding was that TCR beta sequences accurately predicted the HLA-A and HLA-B alleles for most subjects in the first cohort. Sequencing depth was assumed to be roughly uniform across donors in the presence/absence analyses, though that assumption may not hold. Specific HLA alleles were associated with around 18,000 TCR beta sequences at a false discovery rate of 0.05 in a later analysis. According to a later analysis, parvovirus B19, influenza, CMV and Epstein-Barr virus appeared linked to several top co-occurrence clusters. Broadly in line with IMGT annotations, most TCR beta V segments showed up in productive rearrangements about 90% or about 30% of the time in an earlier analysis of several hundred of the donors. The only immune exposure information available for the cohort was CMV serostatus. Across donors, most TCR sequences were observed very rarely, whereas some public TCRs were present in many individuals. According to a later analysis, TCR association rates differed among HLA loci, with DRB1 alleles showing the most associated TCRs and HLA-C alleles showing the fewest. A cluster of highly shared sequence variants was judged likely to be a technical artifact of the sequencing pipeline. Because HLA typing was missing for some donors at each locus, association tests included only the typed subset. The 87-base-pair reads could not distinguish some IMGT-functional V segments, including TRBV6-2 and TRBV6-3, so those segments were excluded. According to a later genetic analysis, donors in an Asian-associated ancestry cluster had fewer N-insertions in productive TCRs than the roughly 700-donor mean. In vitro tests confirmed that three of the cytomegalovirus-associated TCR beta chains recognize cytomegalovirus antigens. According to the authors, the approach could potentially be generalized to other disease states and immunological phenotypes. A later analysis found that HLA-associated TCR beta chains were more clonally expanded and had lower generation probabilities than equally common non-associated chains. Approximately 16 rarely observed V segments, including chromosome 9 orphons, were excluded from the earlier analysis of approximately 500 of the donors because counts were too low.

The cohort consisted of 600 to 750 healthy bone marrow donors. Cohort members were all nominally healthy when sampled, although unrecorded immune exposures were likely present. The donor was CMV seropositive and was included in the group of 300 or so seropositive cohort members. Each donor provided a peripheral blood sample, and peripheral blood mononuclear cells were used for TCR beta sequencing. Genomic DNA was extracted from the blood cell samples with the Qiagen DNeasy Blood Extraction Kit. The chain employs TRBV20-1 and TRBJ1-2; there is no confident call for the D gene. This receptor was identified in a woman between 40 and 55 years old in good health and CMV-seropositive. The source material was PBMCs. The DNA reads as follows: TGCAGTGCCAGACTAGAGTATGGCTACACCTTC. Its protein is CSARLEYGYTF.